A selection of T cell receptor beta chains follows, all from one sample in a study of graft-versus-host responses after intestinal transplantation. Clones were sequenced by immunoSEQ multiplex PCR, and TCRdb holds only the in-frame ones, with some missing. The sample carries 65,000 to 85,000 clones, around 87% recorded once. Their antigen targets remain unknown. The sample was unstimulated CD8+ T cells sorted from spleen or lymph node cells, taken before transplant. The receptors shown here come from a human donor who was the organ donor for an intestinal transplant. CDR3s include the opening cysteine and the closing phenylalanine or tryptophan. D genes are given only for firm matches.

j_call v_call d_call cdr3_length cdr3_nt cdr3_aa
TRBJ1-3 TRBV5-1 TRBD1 15 TGCGCCAGCAGCCTGAACAGGGGCCCAGGAAACACCATATATTTT CASSLNRGPGNTIYF
TRBJ1-1 TRBV27 NA 13 TGTGCCAGCAGCGACAAGCTCGACCTCGAAGCTTTCTTT CASSDKLDLEAFF
TRBJ1-5 TRBV7-8 TRBD1 15 TGTGCCAGCAGCGTCGACAGGGTCACCAATCAGCCCCAGCATTTT CASSVDRVTNQPQHF
TRBJ1-1 TRBV2 TRBD1 20 TGTGCCAGCAGTGAAGCGCTTCAAGGGACAGGCCCGACTTCTGACACTGAAGCTTTCTTT CASSEALQGTGPTSDTEAFF
TRBJ1-2 TRBV27 TRBD1 17 TGTGCCAGCAGCTTTTCACTGCGGGACAGCACCGACTATGGCTACACCTTC CASSFSLRDSTDYGYTF
TRBJ1-4 TRBV4-1 TRBD1 18 TGCGCCAGCAGCCCTGCGGTATTCAACAGGGGGCGCGGAGAAAAACTGTTTTTT CASSPAVFNRGRGEKLFF
TRBJ2-7 TRBV5-4 NA 16 TGTGCCAGCAGCTTGGAACTCGGCCAGGGGAGAGACGAGCAGTACTTC CASSLELGQGRDEQYF
TRBJ2-7 TRBV19 NA 14 TGTGCCAGTAGTATAGGGACAACGAACTACGAGCAGTACTTC CASSIGTTNYEQYF
TRBJ1-5 TRBV5-1 NA 15 TGCGCCAGCAGCTTGGGACAGCATAGCAATCAGCCCCAGCATTTT CASSLGQHSNQPQHF
TRBJ1-1 TRBV4-1 TRBD1 13 TGCGCCAGCAGTCGGGACAGGGGCGCTGAAGCTTTCTTT CASSRDRGAEAFF
TRBJ1-6 TRBV19 NA 13 TGTGCCAGTAGTCAGGGGCCCAATTCACCCCTCCACTTT CASSQGPNSPLHF
TRBJ2-5 TRBV11-2 TRBD2 16 TGTGCCAGCAGCCCTAGCGGGGGGGCGTACCAAGAGACCCAGTACTTC CASSPSGGAYQETQYF
TRBJ1-1 TRBV29-1 NA 12 TGCAGCGTTGTCGGGATAAAAAGGGAAGCTTTCTTT CSVVGIKREAFF
TRBJ2-5 TRBV4-2 NA 18 TGTGCCAGCAGCCAAGATCCGTCTGACCGGGCTACGAGAGGGACCCAGTACTTC CASSQDPSDRATRGTQYF
TRBJ1-1 TRBV29-1 TRBD1 13 TGCAGCGTTGAACGACAGGGGGCGACTGAAGCTTTCTTT CSVERQGATEAFF
TRBJ1-1 TRBV19 TRBD1 13 TGTGCCAGTGGGGACAGGGGCGTCTCTGAAGCTTTCTTT CASGDRGVSEAFF
TRBJ2-7 TRBV5-1 TRBD2 15 TGCGCCAGCACCCTGACGGGACTAGACTCCTACGAGCAGTACTTC CASTLTGLDSYEQYF
TRBJ1-1 TRBV9 TRBD1 15 TGTGCCAGCAGCGCACACAGGGGGCGGAGGACTGAAGCTTTCTTT CASSAHRGRRTEAFF
TRBJ2-7 TRBV27 TRBD1 15 TGTGCCAGCAGTTTATGCGGGACAGGGTCATACGAGCAGTACTTC CASSLCGTGSYEQYF
TRBJ2-7 TRBV27 NA 14 TGTGCCAGCTCTCAACGGGGACAATTGTACGAGCAGTACTTC CASSQRGQLYEQYF
TRBJ2-1 TRBV7-9 TRBD1 12 TGTGCCAGCACCAGGGGGCCCGATGAGCAGTTCTTC CASTRGPDEQFF
TRBJ2-7 TRBV29-1 TRBD2 16 TGCAGCGCCGAGATAGCGGGGGGACCGAGCTCCTACGAGCAGTACTTC CSAEIAGGPSSYEQYF
TRBJ2-7 TRBV6-6 NA 15 TGTGCCAGCATGTTAGAAGACAGCATAACCTACGAGCAGTACTTC CASMLEDSITYEQYF
TRBJ1-1 TRBV19 NA 15 TGTGCCAGTAGTATCAAAGGGCTCGGGAACACTGAAGCTTTCTTT CASSIKGLGNTEAFF
TRBJ2-5 TRBV28 TRBD1 14 TGTGCCAGCAGTATAGGGACAGGGCAAGAGACCCAGTACTTC CASSIGTGQETQYF
TRBJ2-2 TRBV2 NA 14 TGTGCCGGCACGGGTCTTACGAACACCGGGGAGCTGTTTTTT CAGTGLTNTGELFF
TRBJ2-7 TRBV2 TRBD1 15 TGTGCCAGCACTGGGACAGGGGCAAAGGCCTACGAGCAGTACTTC CASTGTGAKAYEQYF
TRBJ2-1 TRBV27 NA 13 TGTGCCAGCAGTTTATCGAACGGTAATGAGCAGTTCTTC CASSLSNGNEQFF
TRBJ2-3 TRBV2 NA 15 TGTGCCAGCGGGGAGGACTACCCTAGCACAGATACGCAGTATTTT CASGEDYPSTDTQYF
TRBJ2-7 TRBV27 TRBD1 14 TGTGCCAGCAGTTTGGGGACAGGGTACGACGAGCAGTACTTC CASSLGTGYDEQYF
TRBJ2-7 TRBV4-1 TRBD2 13 TGCGCCAGCAGCCACCCCGGGGGGTACGAGCAGTACTTC CASSHPGGYEQYF
TRBJ2-7 TRBV19 NA 17 TGTGCCAGTAGTATAGGATGGGGGGCTTATACCTCCGGCGAGCAGTACTTC CASSIGWGAYTSGEQYF
TRBJ1-1 TRBV20-1 TRBD1 10 TGCAGTGCCGCCGCCCAGGGGGCCTTCTTT CSAAAQGAFF
TRBJ1-1 TRBV7-7 NA 15 TGTGCCAGCAGCCTAAATCGGGGAGATAACACTGAAGCTTTCTTT CASSLNRGDNTEAFF
TRBJ2-4 TRBV6-6 TRBD1 16 TGTGCCAGCAGTCTTCCTCCCGGGACAGGGGTCAACATTCAGTACTTC CASSLPPGTGVNIQYF
TRBJ1-5 TRBV25-1 NA 12 TGTGCCAGCAGTGAAGGGGTCCAGCCCCAGCATTTT CASSEGVQPQHF
TRBJ2-7 TRBV5-1 NA 15 TGCGCCAGCAGCTGGGGGACCGGGACGGATTACGAGCAGTACTTC CASSWGTGTDYEQYF
TRBJ2-3 TRBV5-4 NA 14 TGTGCCAGGCCACGCGAGCGTCGTACAGATACGCAGTATTTT CARPRERRTDTQYF
TRBJ1-4 TRBV6-1 NA 14 TGTGCCAGCAGTGAAGGGGAGCCTAATGAAAAACTGTTTTTT CASSEGEPNEKLFF
TRBJ1-1 TRBV29-1 NA 13 TGCAGCGTTGACGGGATAATGAACACTGAAGCTTTCTTT CSVDGIMNTEAFF